A single sample gave rise to the 21 T cell receptor beta chains below, sequenced in a study of cytomegalovirus exposure and HLA in healthy donors. A multiplex PCR was run with 60 Vbeta primers and 13 Jbeta primers. Clones were sequenced by immunoSEQ multiplex PCR, and TCRdb holds only the in-frame ones, with some missing. The data hold about 150,000 clones, with roughly 80% observed a single time. Specimen: PBMCs. These receptors were taken from a middle-aged man in good health and CMV-seronegative.

The chain couples TRBV27 to TRBJ2-2; no firm D call. Germline V gives CDR1 MNHEY, CDR2 SMNVEV (reference sequence). There are 16 residues in the CDR3. V dropped 4 bases and J dropped 4 bases, with 16 bases sitting between them. DNA of the CDR3: TGTGCCAGCAGTTCCCAGACATTCAGCCCCACCGGGGAGCTGTTTTTT. It translates to CASSSQTFSPTGELFF.

This clone has a single count. The CDR3 nucleotides are TGTGCCAGCAGCTCTTTCCCCGGGGAGACCCAGTACTTC. This translates into CASSSFPGETQYF. J is TRBJ2-5 and V is TRBV7-2; D is unclear. Germline V CDR1 and CDR2: SGHTA, FQGNSA. Trimming removed 4 bases at V and 5 bases at J, with 11 bases between. The CDR3 extends over 13 amino acids.

The V call is TRBV18, the J call TRBJ1-2; D is ambiguous. V shed 3 bases and J shed 2 bases, with 10 bases lying between them. Germline CDR1 reads KGHSH; CDR2 reads LQKENI. This CDR3 is built from 14 residues. The CDR3 spells CASSPTEGNYGYTF. The CDR3 DNA reads TGTGCCAGCTCACCTACGGAGGGCAACTATGGCTACACCTTC.

This chain joins TRBV19 and TRBJ2-1; D is possibly TRBD1 (6 bases). The CDR3 is made up of 15 amino acids. V was trimmed by 10 bases and J by 2 bases, leaving 18 bases between them. The germline V gene encodes CDR1 LNHDA and CDR2 SQIVND (reference sequence). Here the CDR3 reads CATRTDYRTYNEQFF. The CDR3 DNA is TGTGCCACCAGGACAGATTATAGAACCTACAATGAGCAGTTCTTC.

The chain uses TRBV7-8 and TRBJ1-1, with D unclear. CDR3 size: 16 residues. Germline assignment: CDR1 SGHVS and CDR2 FQNEAQ. V lost 2 bases to trimming and J lost 1 base, with 14 bases between them. The CDR3 sequence is CASSLMLGQGNTEAFF. Written as DNA, the CDR3 is TGTGCCAGCAGCTTAATGCTAGGCCAAGGGAACACTGAAGCTTTCTTT.

The J gene is TRBJ1-5, the V gene TRBV7-2; D might be TRBD1 (5 bases). V lost 3 bases and J lost 6, with 9 bases in between. The length of the CDR3 is 13 residues. Germline-derived CDR1 and CDR2 are SGHTA and FQGNSA. DNA of the CDR3: TGTGCCAGCAGCTTGCGGGGCACTCAGCCCCAGCATTTT. Encoded protein: CASSLRGTQPQHF.

This rearrangement joins TRBV10-3 to TRBJ2-1; weak D call: TRBD1 (5 bases). The germline V and J ends were trimmed by 10 bases and 8 bases, with 15 bases remaining between them. The CDR3 runs 12 residues. Germline values: CDR1 ENHRY, CDR2 SYGVKD. The CDR3 region has the DNA TGTGCCACCCAGGGTAGCCTGGATGAGCAGTTCTTC. Translating it yields CATQGSLDEQFF.

This chain joins TRBV5-1 and TRBJ2-1, with 13 bases identical to TRBD2. The CDR3 has 15 amino acids. In germline, CDR1 is SGHRS, CDR2 YFSETQ. Losses at the gene ends were 5 bases for V and 6 bases for J; bases not matched to a gene: 5. CDR3 sequence (DNA): TGCGCCAGCAGGTTGAGACTAGCGGGGGGCAATGAGCAGTTCTTC. Translated: CASRLRLAGGNEQFF. Supplemented by reference TRBV5-1 and TRBJ2-1, the full variable domain reads KAGVTQTPRYLIKTRGQQVTLSCSPISGHRSVSWYQQTPGQGLQFLFEYFSETQRNKGNFPGRFSGRQFSNSRSEMNVSTLELGDSALYLCASRLRLAGGNEQFFGPGTRLTVL.

This chain uses TRBV29-1 with TRBJ1-2; D may be TRBD1 (6 bases). Trimming stripped 4 bases from V and 5 bases from J, with 14 bases between. Germline lookup yields CDR1 SQVTM and CDR2 ANQGSEA. The CDR3 is 13 amino acids. CDR3 nucleotide sequence: TGCAGCGTTGGTGGGGGCGCAGGGTATGGCTACACCTTC. Translating gives CSVGGGAGYGYTF. The full variable domain, its missing parts supplied by reference TRBV29-1 and TRBJ1-2, is SAVISQKPSRDICQRGTSLTIQCQVDSQVTMMFWYRQQPGQSLTLIATANQGSEATYESGFVIDKFPISRPNLTFSTLTVSNMSPEDSSIYLCSVGGGAGYGYTFGSGTRLTVV.

CDR3 amino acids: CASSLAIDSNEQFF. The CDR3 nucleotides are TGTGCCAGCAGCTTAGCGATAGATTCCAATGAGCAGTTCTTC. V is TRBV7-6 and J is TRBJ2-1; D remains ambiguous. CDR3 size: 14 residues. V gave up 0 bases and J gave up 6 bases, with 9 bases separating them. The germline CDR1 and CDR2 sequences are SGHVS and FNYEAQ.

There are a few counts of this clone. This chain joins TRBV6-1 and TRBJ1-1; possibly TRBD1 for D (6 bases). The germline V and J ends were trimmed by 5 bases and 1 base, with 8 bases remaining between them. This CDR3 comprises 13 residues. Germline V gene sequence: CDR1 MNHNS, CDR2 SASEGT. The CDR3 DNA sequence: TGTGCCAGCAGTTGGACAGAGAACACTGAAGCTTTCTTT. This sequence encodes CASSWTENTEAFF.

This chain joins TRBV6-1 and TRBJ1-2; tentative D call: TRBD1 (5 bases). The CDR3 has 14 residues. CDR1 is MNHNS, CDR2 SASEGT, per germline. V lost 1 base, J lost 7 bases, and 13 bases lay in between. The CDR3 nucleotides are TGTGCCAGCAGTGAAGGGGTAGGGGACTCTGGCTACACCTTC. Translated, it gives CASSEGVGDSGYTF.

Only a few counts were recorded for this clone. The CDR3: CASSSSKGAREKLFF. The CDR3 coding sequence is TGTGCCAGCAGTTCTTCAAAGGGGGCTCGGGAAAAACTGTTTTTT. The rearrangement links TRBV28 to TRBJ1-4; 7 bases map to TRBD1. J was trimmed by 8 bases and V by 4 bases; bases with no gene match: 10. Germline-derived CDR1 and CDR2 are MDHEN and SYDVKM. The CDR3 has 15 amino acids.

The chain has TRBV2 and TRBJ2-1, with 9 bases fitting TRBD2. CDR1 SNHLY and CDR2 FYNNEI come from the germline V gene. The CDR3 covers 16 residues. J gave up 9 bases and V 10 bases, and 19 bases lay outside the gene matches. The CDR3 sequence is CATPNPWAGGRGEQFF. The CDR3, as DNA: TGTGCCACCCCCAACCCGTGGGCGGGAGGGCGCGGTGAGCAGTTCTTC.

This clone was detected only a few times. The chain combines TRBV6-6 with TRBJ2-7; D unclear. The V end was cut by 7 bases, the J end by 2 bases, with 6 bases between. Germline-derived CDR1 and CDR2 are MNHNY and SVGAGI (reference sequence). The CDR3 runs 11 residues. DNA for the CDR3: TGTGCCAGCAAGCAAGCCTACGAGCAGTACTTC. As protein: CASKQAYEQYF.

This chain links TRBV9 with TRBJ2-7, with 10 bases aligning to TRBD1. The CDR3 runs 15 residues. Germline V gene data show CDR1 as SGDLS and CDR2 as YYNGEE. With V trimmed by 3 bases and J by 3 bases, 6 bases remained unmatched. CDR3 loop: CASSAGTGDYYEQYF. The CDR3 DNA sequence: TGTGCCAGCAGCGCCGGGACAGGGGATTACTACGAGCAGTACTTC.

This clone appeared a single time. The gene calls are TRBV6-6 and TRBJ2-1, with a weak D call TRBD1 (6 bases). Trimming removed 0 bases at V and 11 bases at J, with 11 bases between. CDR3 length: 13 amino acids. Germline V gene lookup returns CDR1 MNHNY and CDR2 SVGAGI (reference sequence). CDR3 nucleotides: TGTGCCAGCAGTTACTCGGGTCGGGACAAGCAGTTCTTC. Protein sequence: CASSYSGRDKQFF.

This chain connects TRBV27 to TRBJ2-7; 7 bases line up with TRBD1. From germline, CDR1 is MNHEY and CDR2 SMNVEV (reference sequence). J gave up 3 bases and V 5 bases, and 4 bases lay outside the gene matches. CDR3 length equals 13 residues. The CDR3 sequence is CASSLTGNYEQYF. DNA for the CDR3: TGTGCCAGCAGTCTGACAGGGAACTACGAGCAGTACTTC.

This chain uses TRBV5-6 with TRBJ1-1; D unclear. Trimming took 2 bases from V and 8 from J, leaving 10 bases between them. CDR1 is SGHDT, CDR2 YYEEEE, per germline. The CDR3 totals 12 residues. The CDR3 reads CASSLVSGEAFF. The CDR3 DNA follows: TGTGCCAGCAGCTTAGTCTCCGGGGAAGCTTTCTTT.

This chain uses TRBV7-2 with TRBJ2-3; 12 bases line up with TRBD1. Trimming cost V 8 bases and J 4 bases; bases outside gene matches: 4. The CDR3 spans 14 residues. Germline values: CDR1 SGHTA, CDR2 FQGNSA. CDR3 coding DNA: TGTGCCAGCTCCGGGACAGGGGGCCCAGATACGCAGTATTTT. Translated: CASSGTGGPDTQYF.

V and J are TRBV7-8 and TRBJ1-2; 7 bases are shared with TRBD1. The length of the CDR3 is 11 residues. Germline CDR1 SGHVS, CDR2 FQNEAQ. The junction had 4 bases not matched to a gene; V was cut back by 5 bases and J by 10 bases. Here the CDR3 DNA reads TGTGCCAGCAGCCCGGACAGGTACTACACCTTC. Encoded protein: CASSPDRYYTF.